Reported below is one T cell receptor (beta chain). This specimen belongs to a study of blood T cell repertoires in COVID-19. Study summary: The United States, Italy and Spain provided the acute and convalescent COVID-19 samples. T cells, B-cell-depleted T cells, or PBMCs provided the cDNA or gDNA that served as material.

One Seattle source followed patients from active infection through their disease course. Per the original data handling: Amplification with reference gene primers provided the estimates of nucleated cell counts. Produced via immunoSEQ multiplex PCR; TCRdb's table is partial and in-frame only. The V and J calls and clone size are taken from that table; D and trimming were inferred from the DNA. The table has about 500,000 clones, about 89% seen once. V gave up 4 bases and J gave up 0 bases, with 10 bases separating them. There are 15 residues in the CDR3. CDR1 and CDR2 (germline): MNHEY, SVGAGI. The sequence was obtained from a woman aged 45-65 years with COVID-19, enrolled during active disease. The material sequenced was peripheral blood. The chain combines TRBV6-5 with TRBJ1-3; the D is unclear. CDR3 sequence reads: CASSSEGNSGNTIYF. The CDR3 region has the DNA TGTGCCAGCAGTTCAGAGGGAAACTCTGGAAACACCATATATTTT.